What follows are 30 T cell receptor beta chains derived from one specimen sequenced in a study of beta chain features in type 1 diabetes (dated by TCRdb to the late 2010s). Libraries were constructed by the immunoSEQ multiplex PCR assay. The entire isolated RNA was reverse transcribed using the High Capacity cDNA Reverse Transcription Kit, and thus expressed TCRB transcripts were sequenced. TCRdb carries this immuneACCESS record with in-frame sequences only. Its versions omit some clonotypes, under half of them owing to an unresolved V gene in the studies checked, with the rest unexplained. The sample includes about 620,000 clones, with around 15% observed a single time. About 0.093% of the sample rests with the top ten. Sequencing was carried out using naive CD4+ T cells from blood. The cell subset or site label corresponds to: true naive CD4+ T cells. The receptors here all came from a man aged 18 to 30 in good health.

This chain uses TRBV6-4 with TRBJ1-1; D gene unclear. V lost 6 bases to trimming and J lost 0 bases, with 8 bases between them. Germline loops: CDR1 MRHNA, CDR2 SNTAGT. The CDR3 has 13 residues. The CDR3 DNA is TGTGCCAGCAGCCCAGAGGTGAACACTGAAGCTTTCTTT. Translated: CASSPEVNTEAFF.

The V and J genes are TRBV13 and TRBJ2-7; D may be TRBD2 (7 bases). Germline values: CDR1 PRHDT, CDR2 FYEKMQ (reference sequence). The CDR3 loop spans 20 amino acids. Trimming cost V 4 bases and J 6 bases, with 34 bases left between them. CDR3 coding DNA: TGTGCCAGCAGCTCTAGACGTGGGCGGGGGCTCACCGCTTTACTACGCGAGCAGTACTTC. The encoded protein is CASSSRRGRGLTALLREQYF.

This rearrangement joins TRBV27 to TRBJ2-1; TRBD2 agrees at 8 bases. The CDR3 loop spans 16 amino acids. Germline lookup yields CDR1 MNHEY and CDR2 SMNVEV (reference sequence). Germline trimming cut 5 bases from V and 6 bases from J; bases unmatched to any gene: 12. The CDR3 here is CASSRSGTSDRNEQFF. CDR3 bases: TGTGCCAGCAGTCGATCTGGGACTAGTGATCGCAATGAGCAGTTCTTC.

This clone was seen more than once but under ten times. This chain uses TRBV30 with TRBJ2-7; perhaps TRBD2 as D (5 bases). The V end lost 5 bases, the J end lost 4 bases, and 6 bases lay between the germline ends. The CDR3 is 10 residues long. In germline, CDR1 is GTSNPN, CDR2 SVGIG (reference sequence). The CDR3 protein is CAWGLYEQYF. CDR3 DNA: TGTGCCTGGGGACTTTACGAGCAGTACTTC.

This clone has just a few counts. The chain employs TRBV7-2 and TRBJ2-3, with D unresolved. This CDR3 region has 13 residues. V was clipped by 3 bases and J by 1 base, with 5 bases between them. Germline CDR1 reads SGHTA; CDR2 reads FQGNSA. The CDR3 DNA sequence: TGTGCCAGCAGCTTCGAGCGCACAGATACGCAGTATTTT. Its protein is CASSFERTDTQYF.

The table lists this clone with a few counts. The chain couples TRBV9 to TRBJ1-1; D is perhaps TRBD1 (6 bases). Germline lookup yields CDR1 SGDLS and CDR2 YYNGEE. The CDR3 sequence is 13 residues long. With 4 bases removed from V and 8 bases from J, the gap between germline ends came to 15 bases. CDR3 amino acids: CASSPRGQSEAFF. CDR3 in DNA: TGTGCCAGCAGCCCCCGGGGGCAATCCGAAGCTTTCTTT.

V and J are TRBV4-2 and TRBJ1-2, with D tentatively TRBD1 (6 bases). Germline CDR1 and CDR2: LGHNA and YNFKEQ. Between the trimmed V and J ends, which lost 2 bases and 8 bases, there was a span of 15 bases. The CDR3 runs 14 residues. The CDR3 loop is CASSQNYRDGGYTF. The CDR3 nucleotides are TGTGCCAGCAGCCAAAATTACAGGGACGGGGGCTACACCTTC.

The gene calls are TRBV27 and TRBJ2-2; 8 bases are shared with TRBD2. The germline V gene has CDR1 MNHEY and CDR2 SMNVEV (reference sequence). V lost 3 bases to trimming and J lost 5 bases; unmatched junction nucleotides: 14. The CDR3 runs to 18 residues. CDR3 sequence reads: CASSFARGSGIGTGELFF. The CDR3 nucleotides read TGTGCCAGCAGTTTCGCCCGCGGTAGCGGGATCGGGACCGGGGAGCTGTTTTTT.

In its sample, this clone was seen a few times. The V gene is TRBV7-8, the J gene TRBJ2-1; D is perhaps TRBD1 (6 bases). Trimming took 2 bases from V and 7 from J, leaving 15 bases between them. The CDR3 is 15 residues long. CDR1 is SGHVS and CDR2 is FQNEAQ in the germline V gene. CDR3 DNA sequence: TGTGCCAGCAGCTTACGGGACACAGTTACTAATGAGCAGTTCTTC. As protein: CASSLRDTVTNEQFF.

This clone was seen a few times. The chain combines TRBV27 with TRBJ2-2; TRBD2 is a possible D gene (6 bases). This CDR3 spans 17 amino acids. V was trimmed by 8 bases and J by 0 bases, leaving 19 bases between them. From germline, CDR1 is MNHEY and CDR2 SMNVEV (reference sequence). The CDR3 protein is CASQNGGRRSNTGELFF. In DNA, the CDR3 is TGTGCCAGCCAGAACGGGGGACGTAGATCGAACACCGGGGAGCTGTTTTTT.

The table lists this clone with a few counts. V gene TRBV19 combines with J gene TRBJ2-1; D unclear. Trimming pared 4 bases from V and 1 base from J, leaving 8 bases between. The CDR3 runs 14 residues. Germline CDR1 and CDR2: LNHDA and SQIVND (reference sequence). The CDR3 sequence is CASSTHRSYNEQFF. The CDR3 nucleotides read TGTGCCAGTAGTACCCATCGGTCCTACAATGAGCAGTTCTTC.

This clone was observed a handful of times. This chain links TRBV5-4 with TRBJ2-5; 7 nucleotides line up with TRBD1. Germline assignment: CDR1 SGHNT and CDR2 YYREEE (reference sequence). The CDR3 covers 15 residues. V lost 2 bases and J lost 2; bases outside the gene matches: 6. The CDR3 coding sequence is TGTGCCAGCAGCTTTCGACAGGGTAGACAAGAGACCCAGTACTTC. Translating it yields CASSFRQGRQETQYF.

This clone was counted a few times. V is TRBV18 and J is TRBJ1-2; 7 bases line up with TRBD1. The J segment lost 6 bases and the V segment lost 1 base, leaving 8 bases of the junction unmatched. This CDR3 contains 15 residues. CDR1 is KGHSH and CDR2 is LQKENI in the germline V gene. The CDR3 sequence is CASSPLRTGVDGYTF. The CDR3 bases are TGTGCCAGCTCACCACTCCGTACAGGGGTAGATGGCTACACCTTC. The full variable domain, its missing parts supplied by reference TRBV18 and TRBJ1-2, is NAGVMQNPRHLVRRRGQEARLRCSPMKGHSHVYWYRQLPEEGLKFMVYLQKENIIDESGMPKERFSAEFPKEGPSILRIQQVVRGDSAAYFCASSPLRTGVDGYTFGSGTRLTVV.

This clone was found a few times. The chain carries TRBV4-3 and TRBJ2-3; 8 positions agree with TRBD2. The CDR3 loop spans 15 amino acids. V shed 0 bases, J shed 8 bases, and the junction held 7 bases outside the gene matches. From germline, CDR1 is LGHNA and CDR2 YSLEER. As DNA, the CDR3 is TGCGCCAGCAGCCAAGAAGGCTTCGGGGGGGGTACGCAGTATTTT. As protein: CASSQEGFGGGTQYF.

The chain has TRBV4-3 and TRBJ2-6, with D tentatively TRBD1 or TRBD2 (5 bases each). Germline CDR1 is LGHNA and CDR2 is YSLEER. V was shortened by 6 bases and J by 0 bases, with 9 bases between the two germline ends. This CDR3 is 15 amino acids long. The CDR3 loop is CASREGFSGANVLTF. CDR3 coding DNA: TGCGCCAGCAGAGAGGGGTTCTCTGGGGCCAACGTCCTGACTTTC.

This clone was seen more than once but under ten times. The chain joins TRBV4-1 to TRBJ2-5, with D unclear. The germline V gene has CDR1 MGHRA and CDR2 YSYEKL. The CDR3 length is 14 residues. Trimming took off 3 bases at V and 3 bases at J, with 11 bases between the two ends. The CDR3 region is CASSHYPKKETQYF. Here the CDR3 DNA reads TGCGCCAGCAGCCATTATCCGAAGAAAGAGACCCAGTACTTC.

There are a few counts of this clone. J is TRBJ1-5 and V is TRBV18; D is undetermined. CDR1 is KGHSH and CDR2 is LQKENI in the germline V gene. The CDR3 runs 15 residues. The V and J ends lost 4 bases and 2 bases respectively, with 12 bases between them. CDR3 in DNA: TGTGCCAGCTCACGGAGCGGTGGCGGCAATCAGCCCCAGCATTTT. Translating gives CASSRSGGGNQPQHF.

The rearrangement uses TRBV27 and TRBJ1-1, with D perhaps TRBD1 (6 bases). Germline-derived CDR1 and CDR2 are MNHEY and SMNVEV (reference sequence). Trimming cost V 4 bases and J 3 bases, with 12 bases left between them. The CDR3 runs 14 residues. CDR3 in DNA: TGTGCCAGCAGTTCGTTAGGGGGGGACACTGAAGCTTTCTTT. Amino acid sequence: CASSSLGGDTEAFF.

A few counts support this clone. V gene TRBV19 combines with J gene TRBJ1-2; no clear D gene. The CDR3 sequence is 14 residues long. The V gene's germline CDR1 is LNHDA and CDR2 SQIVND (reference sequence). The ends were cut back, 7 bases at V and 3 bases at J, with 15 bases in the middle. The CDR3 is CASKPTRSDYGYTF. CDR3 sequence (DNA): TGTGCCAGTAAACCGACAAGATCTGACTATGGCTACACCTTC.

The chain couples TRBV2 to TRBJ1-5; 9 bases align to TRBD1. J lost 5 bases, V lost 4 bases, and 3 bases had no gene match. This CDR3 comprises 14 residues. Germline CDR1 and CDR2: SNHLY and FYNNEI. The CDR3 region has the DNA TGTGCCAGCAGTGGACAGGGGGAGTATCAGCCCCAGCATTTT. Translated: CASSGQGEYQPQHF.

This sequence joins TRBV9 and TRBJ1-3; D remains ambiguous. This CDR3 spans 15 amino acids. Germline values: CDR1 SGDLS, CDR2 YYNGEE. The V and J ends lost 2 bases and 0 bases respectively, with 9 bases between them. CDR3 sequence reads: CASSVEAPSGNTIYF. The DNA for the CDR3 is TGTGCCAGCAGCGTGGAAGCCCCCTCTGGAAACACCATATATTTT.

The CDR3: CRRAGNTEAFF. CDR3 sequence (DNA): TGCAGACGGGCGGGAAACACTGAAGCTTTCTTT. The genes are TRBV20-1 and TRBJ1-1, with D hard to call. Germline V lookup: CDR1 DFQATT, CDR2 SNEGSKA (reference sequence). The CDR3 spans 11 residues.

This clone was counted between two and nine times. The chain is built from TRBV11-2 and TRBJ2-2; the D call may be TRBD1 or TRBD2 (5 bases each). Trimming shortened V by 5 bases and J by 4 bases, and 14 bases separated the two germline ends. This CDR3 spans 15 amino acids. Germline V CDR1 and CDR2: SGHAT, FQNNGV. DNA of the CDR3: TGTGCCAGCAGCAGATCCGGGACGGTCACCGGGGAGCTGTTTTTT. This sequence encodes CASSRSGTVTGELFF.

This clone has a handful of counts. The chain has TRBV25-1 and TRBJ1-3; D gene uncertain. Germline V gene data show CDR1 as MGHDK and CDR2 as SYGVNS. This CDR3 spans 16 amino acids. Trimming removed 0 bases from V and 4 bases from J, with 13 bases in between. CDR3 coding DNA: TGTGCCAGCAGTGAATATAGGCCAGCACCAGGAAACACCATATATTTT. Amino acids: CASSEYRPAPGNTIYF.

This clone has a handful of counts. The gene calls are TRBV7-9 and TRBJ2-5, with D possibly TRBD2 on 6 matching bases. From germline, CDR1 is SEHNR and CDR2 FQNEAQ (reference sequence). The CDR3 has 16 residues. Trimming left V 7 bases short and J 2 bases short, with 20 bases between. CDR3 protein: CASTSLTSGDQETQYF. DNA of the CDR3: TGTGCCAGCACCTCATTAACGTCGGGGGATCAAGAGACCCAGTACTTC.

This clone was counted only a few times. The chain carries TRBV7-9 and TRBJ1-5; 7 bases match TRBD1. The germline V gene encodes CDR1 SEHNR and CDR2 FQNEAQ (reference sequence). The CDR3 sequence is 16 residues long. V was clipped by 1 base and J by 6 bases; unmatched bases: 9. The CDR3 coding sequence is TGTGCCAGCAGCTTAGAGACAGGGAGAATCTTTCAGCCCCAGCATTTT. It codes for CASSLETGRIFQPQHF.

This clone was detected only a few times. The chain joins TRBV9 to TRBJ1-4; D is unclear. Germline assignment: CDR1 SGDLS and CDR2 YYNGEE. CDR3 size: 16 residues. V was shortened by 3 bases and J by 4 bases, with 16 bases between the two germline ends. CDR3 coding DNA: TGTGCCAGCAGCGCCAAGCCGACGGAGTATAATGAAAAACTGTTTTTT. Translated: CASSAKPTEYNEKLFF. The whole variable domain, remainder taken from reference TRBV9 and TRBJ1-4, is DSGVTQTPKHLITATGQRVTLRCSPRSGDLSVYWYQQSLDQGLQFLIQYYNGEERAKGNILERFSAQQFPDLHSELNLSSLELGDSALYFCASSAKPTEYNEKLFFGSGTQLSVL.

The chain uses TRBV9 and TRBJ2-7, with 9 nucleotides matching TRBD2. The germline gives CDR1 SGDLS, CDR2 YYNGEE. The CDR3 contains 16 residues. V shed 2 bases and J 5 bases; nucleotides not matched to a gene: 11. CDR3 sequence: CASSVGGGGRAHEQYF. The DNA of the CDR3 is TGTGCCAGCAGCGTCGGGGGAGGCGGGAGGGCCCACGAGCAGTACTTC. Full variable domain (remainder filled in from reference TRBV9 and TRBJ2-7): DSGVTQTPKHLITATGQRVTLRCSPRSGDLSVYWYQQSLDQGLQFLIQYYNGEERAKGNILERFSAQQFPDLHSELNLSSLELGDSALYFCASSVGGGGRAHEQYFGPGTRLTVT.

This chain joins TRBV18 and TRBJ1-1, with D perhaps TRBD1 (5 bases). Germline CDR1 reads KGHSH; CDR2 reads LQKENI. Trimming left V 4 bases short and J 4 bases short, with 19 bases between. The CDR3 is made up of 16 amino acids. The CDR3 here is CASSQGNGQGSTEAFF. In DNA form, the CDR3 reads TGTGCCAGCTCACAGGGGAACGGTCAAGGCTCCACTGAAGCTTTCTTT.

This rearrangement joins TRBV28 to TRBJ2-7; D is uncertain. Germline assignment: CDR1 MDHEN and CDR2 SYDVKM. V lost 7 bases and J lost 2, with 9 bases in between. This CDR3 comprises 12 residues. As DNA, the CDR3 is TGTGCCAGCACCGTCCCTCCCTACGAGCAGTACTTC. Residues: CASTVPPYEQYF.